This TCR beta chain was captured by sequencing in a study of post-analysis software for immune sequencing data. Study-wide points: Controls had lower frequencies than patients of about 5 TRBV segments, which included TRBV5-6, TRBV5-1 and TRBV20-1. Compared with controls, patients showed significantly lower normalized Chao1 diversity.

Unique molecular identifiers were carried by the TCR beta cDNA libraries. The source material, about 0.9 to 11 million T cells, gave rise to approximately 520,000 cDNA molecules. Using its own MiXCR run on the PCR reads, TCRdb lists one record per CDR3 protein. The sample has 750,000 to 950,000 distinct CDR3 sequences, approximately 50% seen once. This CDR3 region has 18 residues. Trimming removed 10 bases from V and 0 bases from J, with 22 bases in between. Germline values: CDR1 ENHRY, CDR2 SYGVKD. A note on this clonotype: Its antigen is still unknown.

This chain joins TRBV10-3 and TRBJ2-6; D possibly corresponds to TRBD1 (7 bases). Sequenced material: blood. The clonotype originates from a girl aged 10-17 years with multiple sclerosis. The CDR3 DNA reads as TGTGCCACCAGGGGGGACATCCGATCGGGCTCTGGGGCCAACGTCCTGACTTTC. Residues: CATRGDIRSGSGANVLTF.